The sample holds a few counts of the clone carrying this TCR beta chain. What it binds is unknown. V lost 3 bases, J lost 1 base, and 17 bases lay in between. Germline CDR1 and CDR2: DFQATT and SNEGSKA (reference sequence). This CDR3 is built from 16 residues. The data originate from a study of relationships among human T cell subsets. Study outcomes and limitations: Many CDR3s were shared across Th1, Th2 and regulatory subsets. Some CD4+CD8+ double-positive cells may remain after bead sorting.

TCR alpha and beta CDR3s were amplified from mRNA by semiquantitative ARM-PCR. In ARM-PCR, communal superprimers followed tagged nested gene-specific primers for exponential amplification. Nested primers were removed by exonuclease before the second PCR round. TCRdb processed the multiplex PCR reads anew with MiXCR; each CDR3 protein has one entry. The sample carries about 14,000 distinct CDR3 sequences, about 55% recorded once. CD4+CD25+ regulatory T cells came from anti-CD25 bead selection of positively selected CD4+ cells. T cell subsets were isolated with magnetic beads coated with subset-specific monoclonal antibodies.

The chain links TRBV20-1 to TRBJ2-3; a weak D match, TRBD2 (6 bases). The sample comprised Tregs sorted from blood. The receptor was isolated from a man between 40 and 49 years old in good health. The CDR3: CSARPMQGGGTDTQYF. The DNA of the CDR3 is TGCAGTGCTAGGCCTATGCAGGGAGGCGGCACAGATACGCAGTATTTT.